This T cell receptor (beta chain) originates from a study of T cell clonotyping in hematopoietic cell transplantation. Points from the study as a whole: Higher Inverse Simpson Index values in graft donor and pretransplant recipient predicted broader posttransplant TCR diversity. After transplant, recipient diversity fell while pathologically expanded clonotypes grew through day 180. No sorting was done, leaving CD4 and CD8 contributions mixed. Few recipient clonotypes overlapped donors; over 95% were de novo at given depth.

Comment on this clone: Its target is not known.

The data were produced by immunoSEQ multiplex PCR, yet TCRdb's version contains in-frame clones alone and is incomplete. The sample has some 15,000 clones; roughly 88% are singletons. The clonotype was recovered from a man aged 50-59 years in good health. Some clones in this sample may be carry-over from other donors' samples. Sequencing was carried out using peripheral blood mononuclear cells.

CDR3 bases: TGTGCCAGCAGTTACTCGGGACAGGGGAATTCACCCCTCCACTTT. It specifies CASSYSGQGNSPLHF. The chain links TRBV6-5 to TRBJ1-6; 10 bases fit TRBD1. CDR3 length: 15 residues. V lost 0 bases, J lost 7 bases, and 0 bases stayed unmatched. Germline CDR1 and CDR2: MNHEY and SVGAGI.